The 20 T cell receptor beta chains listed next were all sequenced from one sample in a study of T-cell memory formation after mild COVID-19. TCRdb redid the calling of the 5' RACE reads with MiXCR, one entry per CDR3 protein. The data show 200,000 or so distinct CDR3 sequences, around 9.5% seen once. Material: PBMCs or a T cell subset sorted from them (not recorded which). The receptors stem from a man aged 18 to 35 who had mild COVID-19 (a few samples of this study predate the infection). Cell type and time point are not known.

Only a few counts were recorded for this clonotype. The chain has TRBV4-2 and TRBJ2-3; tentative D call: TRBD1 (5 bases). The CDR3 runs 16 residues. In germline, CDR1 is LGHNA, CDR2 YNFKEQ. V shed 0 bases and J shed 2 bases, with 12 bases lying between them. The CDR3 DNA is TGTGCCAGCAGCCAAGATTGGGGCAGGTCCACAGATACGCAGTATTTT. It translates to CASSQDWGRSTDTQYF.

The chain carries TRBV2 and TRBJ2-3; 10 bases match TRBD1. Per the germline V gene, CDR1 is SNHLY and CDR2 is FYNNEI. This CDR3 is built from 16 residues. V was pared by 7 bases and J by 3 bases, with 10 bases of the junction left unmatched. The CDR3 reads CASKRRWDRGTDTQYF. CDR3 DNA: TGTGCCAGCAAACGTCGGTGGGACAGGGGTACAGATACGCAGTATTTT.

V gene TRBV4-3 combines with J gene TRBJ2-3, with D perhaps matching TRBD2 (5 bases). CDR3 size: 17 residues. Germline V gene sequence: CDR1 LGHNA, CDR2 YSLEER. Trimming left V 0 bases short and J 0 bases short, with 13 bases between. The CDR3 nucleotides read TGCGCCAGCAGCCAAGATTGGCTAGCTGCGAGCACAGATACGCAGTATTTT. This gives the protein CASSQDWLAASTDTQYF.

In its sample, this clonotype was seen many times. The chain joins TRBV15 to TRBJ1-5; D call uncertain. There are 12 residues in the CDR3. V lost 1 base and J lost 5, with 3 bases in between. Per germline, CDR1 LNHNV and CDR2 YYDKDF (reference sequence). The CDR3 DNA follows: TGTGCCACCAGCAGAGCAGATCAGCCCCAGCATTTT. Protein product: CATSRADQPQHF.

This clonotype was seen repeatedly, ten times or more. The genes are TRBV11-2 and TRBJ2-3; 12 nucleotides match TRBD2. Trimming at V came to 5 bases and at J to 5 bases, leaving 14 bases not matched to a gene. The CDR3 length is 18 residues. CDR1 and CDR2 from the germline V gene are SGHAT and FQNNGV. The CDR3 region has the DNA TGTGCCAGCAGCGTGGACTCTAGCGGGGGGGCCGCAGAAGATACGCAGTATTTT. It translates to CASSVDSSGGAAEDTQYF.

This clonotype was detected only a few times. The gene calls are TRBV5-6 and TRBJ2-3, with D possibly matching TRBD2 (6 bases). The CDR3 is 16 amino acids. V lost 0 bases and J 6 bases, leaving 17 bases between the germline ends. Germline CDR1 SGHDT, CDR2 YYEEEE. In nucleotides, the CDR3 is TGTGCCAGCAGCTTGGTTAGTTGGACGGGGGTGGATACGCAGTATTTT. Amino acid sequence: CASSLVSWTGVDTQYF.

The J gene is TRBJ2-7, the V gene TRBV7-2; possibly TRBD1 for D (6 bases). The V gene's germline CDR1 is SGHTA and CDR2 FQGNSA. Trimming removed 5 bases at V and 1 base at J, with 12 bases between. The CDR3 runs to 14 residues. The CDR3 sequence: CASSPSRGSYEQYF. The DNA for the CDR3 is TGTGCCAGCAGCCCCAGCAGGGGATCCTACGAGCAGTACTTC.

This clonotype was observed at least ten times. The chain employs TRBV19 and TRBJ2-3, with D unresolved. The CDR3 extends over 13 amino acids. CDR1 is LNHDA, CDR2 SQIVND, per germline (reference sequence). Trimming shortened V by 6 bases and J by 3 bases, and 10 bases separated the two germline ends. This CDR3 reads CASSGGGTDTQYF. CDR3 bases: TGTGCCAGTAGCGGTGGCGGTACAGATACGCAGTATTTT. The whole variable domain, filled in from reference TRBV19 and TRBJ2-3, reads DGGITQSPKYLFRKEGQNVTLSCEQNLNHDAMYWYRQDPGQGLRLIYYSQIVNDFQKGDIAEGYSVSREKKESFPLTVTSAQKNPTAFYLCASSGGGTDTQYFGPGTRLTVL.

This clonotype was seen a few times. CDR3 bases: TGTGCCAGCAGCTCCTCTGCGGAGACCCAGTACTTC. Amino acid sequence: CASSSSAETQYF. V gene TRBV7-2 combines with J gene TRBJ2-5; D remains unclear. Germline CDR1 SGHTA, CDR2 FQGNSA. Trimming removed 4 bases from V and 5 bases from J, with 8 bases in between. The CDR3 is made up of 12 amino acids.

The sample holds many counts of this clonotype. The chain combines TRBV7-7 with TRBJ2-5; the match to TRBD2 covers 8 bases. CDR3 size: 16 residues. Germline lookup yields CDR1 SSHAT and CDR2 FNYEAQ (reference sequence). V lost 5 bases, J lost 5 bases, and 13 bases stayed unmatched. Here the CDR3 DNA reads TGTGCCAGCAGCCCCGTAACGGGACTAGTGGGGGAGACCCAGTACTTC. Translating it yields CASSPVTGLVGETQYF.

This clonotype appeared many times. The chain is built from TRBV7-3 and TRBJ2-1, with D possibly matching TRBD2 (7 bases). CDR3 size: 15 residues. Per the germline V gene, CDR1 is SGHTA and CDR2 is FQGTGA. V shed 3 bases and J shed 10 bases, with 19 bases lying between them. This CDR3 is CASSLGGASGTEQFF. The CDR3 coding sequence is TGTGCCAGCAGCTTGGGGGGGGCGAGTGGGACGGAGCAGTTCTTC.

The chain uses TRBV6-5 and TRBJ1-5; 8 bases line up with TRBD1. The CDR3 is made up of 14 amino acids. Germline V gives CDR1 MNHEY, CDR2 SVGAGI. Trimming cost V 4 bases and J 7 bases; bases outside gene matches: 6. DNA of the CDR3: TGTGCCAGCAGTTCAACAGGGGGATGGCAGCCCCAGCATTTT. It translates to CASSSTGGWQPQHF.

This clonotype was counted ten times or more. This rearrangement joins TRBV12-3 or TRBV12-4 to TRBJ2-3; 7 positions agree with TRBD1. J was trimmed by 1 base and V by 5 bases; bases with no gene match: 12. The CDR3 is 17 amino acids. The CDR3 region has the DNA TGTGCCAGCAGTCCGTCAGGAGGACAGGTGGGCACAGATACGCAGTATTTT. Its protein is CASSPSGGQVGTDTQYF.

V gene TRBV5-5 combines with J gene TRBJ1-6; D gene ambiguous. CDR3 length: 18 residues. V was cut by 7 bases and J by 8 bases, with 28 bases left in between. The germline gives CDR1 SGHKS, CDR2 YYEKEE (reference sequence). CDR3 sequence: CASHRRTSLIWQDSPLHF. The CDR3, as DNA: TGTGCCAGCCACAGACGGACGAGTTTGATTTGGCAGGATTCACCCCTCCACTTT.

In its sample, this clonotype was seen a few times. V is TRBV12-3 or TRBV12-4 and J is TRBJ1-1, with TRBD1 identical over 9 bases. CDR3 size: 16 residues. After removal of 9 bases from V and 5 bases from J, the junction contained 16 bases not matched to a gene. Written as DNA, the CDR3 is TGTGCCAGTACCCGGGACAGGGTAGGAGGTACGACTGAAGCTTTCTTT. It is translated as CASTRDRVGGTTEAFF.

This clonotype was found a few times. This chain links TRBV18 with TRBJ1-2; D remains ambiguous. CDR1 and CDR2 (germline): KGHSH, LQKENI. This CDR3 has 12 amino acids. The ends were cut back, 8 bases at V and 4 bases at J, with 11 bases in the middle. The CDR3, as DNA: TGTGCCAGCAGTCCACGGGGCTATGGCTACACCTTC. This codes for CASSPRGYGYTF.

This clonotype was counted ten times or more. The chain employs TRBV5-1 and TRBJ2-3, with TRBD2 matching 13 bases. Germline loops: CDR1 SGHRS, CDR2 YFSETQ. The junction had 2 bases not matched to a gene; V was cut back by 4 bases and J by 0 bases. The CDR3 covers 16 residues. The CDR3 DNA follows: TGCGCCAGCAGCCTGGGACTAGCGGGGAGCACAGATACGCAGTATTTT. The encoded protein is CASSLGLAGSTDTQYF.

The J gene is TRBJ2-7, the V gene TRBV6-2 or TRBV6-3, with D hard to call. With 2 bases removed from V and 6 bases from J, the gap between germline ends came to 17 bases. CDR1 is MNHEY, CDR2 SVGEGT, per germline. The CDR3 has 15 residues. CDR3: CASSYGTEGMGEQYV. The CDR3 region has the DNA TGTGCCAGCAGTTACGGTACTGAAGGGATGGGCGAGCAGTACGTC.

Notes on this clonotype: At one end, the junction sequence differs from germline, possibly due to a read error. This chain joins TRBV6-5 and TRBJ2-1, with TRBD1 matching over 7 bases. Germline V gene sequence: CDR1 MNHEY, CDR2 SVGAGI. The CDR3 consists of 13 residues. CDR3 loop: CASSSRGSNEHFF. The CDR3 bases are TGTGCCAGCAGTTCCAGGGGGAGCAATGAGCATTTCTTC.

The rearrangement links TRBV18 to TRBJ2-5; D not resolved. Trimming took 6 bases from V and 4 from J, leaving 9 bases between them. Germline lookup yields CDR1 KGHSH and CDR2 LQKENI. CDR3 length: 12 amino acids. This CDR3 reads CASSAAGETQYF. For the CDR3, the DNA is TGTGCCAGCTCCGCAGCAGGAGAGACCCAGTACTTC. The full variable domain, with the rest looked up from reference TRBV18 and TRBJ2-5, is NAGVMQNPRHLVRRRGQEARLRCSPMKGHSHVYWYRQLPEEGLKFMVYLQKENIIDESGMPKERFSAEFPKEGPSILRIQQVVRGDSAAYFCASSAAGETQYFGPGTRLLVL.